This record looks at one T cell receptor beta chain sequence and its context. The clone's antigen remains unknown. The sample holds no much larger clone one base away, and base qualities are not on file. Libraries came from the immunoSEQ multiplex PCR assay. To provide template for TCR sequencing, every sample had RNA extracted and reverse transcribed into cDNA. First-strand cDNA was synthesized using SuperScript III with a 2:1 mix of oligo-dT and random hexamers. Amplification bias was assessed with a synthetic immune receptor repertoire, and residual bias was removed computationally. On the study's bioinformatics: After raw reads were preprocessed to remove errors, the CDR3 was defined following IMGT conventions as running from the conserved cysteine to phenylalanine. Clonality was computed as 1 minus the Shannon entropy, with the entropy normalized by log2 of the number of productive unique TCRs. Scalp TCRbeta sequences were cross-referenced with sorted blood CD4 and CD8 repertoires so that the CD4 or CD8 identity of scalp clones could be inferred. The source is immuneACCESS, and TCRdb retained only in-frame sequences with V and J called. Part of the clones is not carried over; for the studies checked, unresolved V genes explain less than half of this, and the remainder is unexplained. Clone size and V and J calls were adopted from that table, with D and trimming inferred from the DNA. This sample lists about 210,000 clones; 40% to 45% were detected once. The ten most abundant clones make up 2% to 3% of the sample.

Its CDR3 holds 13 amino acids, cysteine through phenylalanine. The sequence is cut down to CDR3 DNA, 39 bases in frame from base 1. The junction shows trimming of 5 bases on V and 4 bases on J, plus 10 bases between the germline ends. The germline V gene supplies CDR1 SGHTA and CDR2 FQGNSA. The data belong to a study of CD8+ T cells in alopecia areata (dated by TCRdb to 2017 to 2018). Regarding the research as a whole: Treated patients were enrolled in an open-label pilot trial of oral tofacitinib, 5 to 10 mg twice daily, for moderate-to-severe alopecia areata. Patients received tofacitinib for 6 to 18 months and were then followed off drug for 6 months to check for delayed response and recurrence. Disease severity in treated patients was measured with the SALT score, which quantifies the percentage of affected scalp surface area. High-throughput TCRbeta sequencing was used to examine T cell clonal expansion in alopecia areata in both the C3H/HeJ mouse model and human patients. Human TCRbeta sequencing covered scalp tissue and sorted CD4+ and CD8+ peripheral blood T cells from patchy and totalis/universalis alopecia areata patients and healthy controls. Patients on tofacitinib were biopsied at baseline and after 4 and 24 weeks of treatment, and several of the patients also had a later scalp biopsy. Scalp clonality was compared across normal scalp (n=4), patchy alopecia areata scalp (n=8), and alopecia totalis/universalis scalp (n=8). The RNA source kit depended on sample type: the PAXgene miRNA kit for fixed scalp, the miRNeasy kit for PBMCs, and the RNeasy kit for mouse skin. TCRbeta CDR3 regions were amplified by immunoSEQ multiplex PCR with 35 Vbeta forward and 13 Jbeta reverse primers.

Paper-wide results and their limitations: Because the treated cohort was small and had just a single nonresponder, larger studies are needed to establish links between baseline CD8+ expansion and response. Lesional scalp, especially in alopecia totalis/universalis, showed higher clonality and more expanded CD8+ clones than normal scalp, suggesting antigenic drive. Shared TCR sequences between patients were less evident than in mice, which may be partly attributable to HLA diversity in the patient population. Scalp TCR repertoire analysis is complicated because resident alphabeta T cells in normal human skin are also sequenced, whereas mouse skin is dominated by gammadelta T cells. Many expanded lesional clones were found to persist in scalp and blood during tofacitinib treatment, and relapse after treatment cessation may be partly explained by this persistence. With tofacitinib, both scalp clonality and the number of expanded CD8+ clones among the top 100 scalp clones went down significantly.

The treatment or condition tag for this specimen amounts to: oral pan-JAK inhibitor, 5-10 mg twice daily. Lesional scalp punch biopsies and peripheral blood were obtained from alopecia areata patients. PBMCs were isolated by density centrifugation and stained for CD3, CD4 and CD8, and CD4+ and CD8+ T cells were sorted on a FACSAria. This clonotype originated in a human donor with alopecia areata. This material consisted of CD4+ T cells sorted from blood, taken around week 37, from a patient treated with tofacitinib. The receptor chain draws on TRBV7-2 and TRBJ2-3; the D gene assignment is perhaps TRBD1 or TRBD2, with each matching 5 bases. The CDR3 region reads CASSSRGPDTQYF. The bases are TGTGCCAGCAGCAGTCGGGGCCCAGATACGCAGTATTTT.